These 29 T cell receptor beta chains originate from one sample sequenced in a study of PD-1 blockade in classical Hodgkin lymphoma. Sequencing was performed with immunoSEQ multiplex PCR; in TCRdb, only in-frame clones are kept and a portion is missing. The sample has approximately 61,000 clones, roughly 87% seen once; the top ten hold about 8.1%. Regarding time point: cycle 4 day 1 (C4D1), after five to seven weeks of nivolumab. Relapse after autologous stem cell transplantation occurred in every patient, and brentuximab vedotin exposure varied. The material was peripheral blood mononuclear cells (PBMCs), obtained before the fourth cycle of nivolumab. These TCRs come from a human donor with classical Hodgkin lymphoma.

Notes on this clone: The sample carries other DNA sequences with the same CDR3. V is TRBV5-1 and J is TRBJ1-1, with D perhaps matching TRBD1 (5 bases). CDR1 is SGHRS and CDR2 is YFSETQ in the germline V gene. This CDR3 region has 13 residues. Trimming took 1 base from V and 3 from J, leaving 7 bases between them. CDR3 sequence (DNA): TGCGCCAGCAGCTTGTTAGGGGACACTGAAGCTTTCTTT. Amino acid sequence: CASSLLGDTEAFF.

The rearrangement joins TRBV5-4 to TRBJ2-5; D is possibly TRBD2 (6 bases). V shed 4 bases and J shed 4 bases, with 11 bases lying between them. Per the germline V gene, CDR1 is SGHNT and CDR2 is YYREEE (reference sequence). The CDR3 runs to 13 residues. This CDR3 is CASSVQGGETQYF. The DNA of the CDR3 is TGTGCCAGCAGCGTCCAGGGAGGAGAGACCCAGTACTTC.

V usage is TRBV10-3 and J usage is TRBJ1-1; the match to TRBD1 covers 8 bases. CDR1 is ENHRY and CDR2 is SYGVKD in the germline V gene. CDR3 size: 16 residues. With 4 bases clipped from V and 5 bases from J, the junction kept 12 bases outside the gene matches. The CDR3 spells CAISGAPQGDGTEAFF. The CDR3 DNA reads as TGTGCCATCAGTGGAGCGCCACAGGGGGATGGTACTGAAGCTTTCTTT.

This chain joins TRBV9 and TRBJ2-1; TRBD2 matches at 9 bases. The CDR3 length is 18 residues. CDR1 is SGDLS and CDR2 is YYNGEE in the germline V gene. V was clipped by 4 bases and J by 9 bases; unmatched bases: 20. The CDR3 coding sequence is TGTGCCAGCAGCATCCGCCCCAGCGGGGGGCTTCAAGGGGTTGAGCAGTTCTTC. As protein: CASSIRPSGGLQGVEQFF.

The gene calls are TRBV14 and TRBJ2-1; 8 bases align to TRBD1. The ends lost 8 bases at V and 9 bases at J; junction bases unmatched: 12. Germline V gives CDR1 SGHDN, CDR2 FVKESK. The length of the CDR3 is 14 residues. Written as DNA, the CDR3 is TGTGCCAGCGCGGGGACAGGATATTCTGGTGAGCAGTTCTTC. This codes for CASAGTGYSGEQFF.

The chain employs TRBV7-2 and TRBJ2-7; 9 nucleotides align to TRBD2. The ends lost 1 base at V and 3 bases at J; junction bases unmatched: 1. The CDR3 covers 14 residues. Germline CDR1 is SGHTA and CDR2 is FQGNSA. The CDR3 DNA sequence: TGTGCCAGCAGCTTAGAGCGGGGGGTCTACGAGCAGTACTTC. This codes for CASSLERGVYEQYF.

This sequence joins TRBV2 and TRBJ2-1; no firm D call. This CDR3 spans 13 amino acids. V lost 4 bases to trimming and J lost 2 bases, with 6 bases between them. Germline assignment: CDR1 SNHLY and CDR2 FYNNEI. CDR3 residues: CASSGGAYNEQFF. The CDR3 DNA is TGTGCCAGCAGTGGCGGCGCCTACAATGAGCAGTTCTTC. The full variable domain, completed using reference TRBV2 and TRBJ2-1, is EPEVTQTPSHQVTQMGQEVILRCVPISNHLYFYWYRQILGQKVEFLVSFYNNEISEKSEIFDDQFSVERPDGSNFTLKIRSTKLEDSAMYFCASSGGAYNEQFFGPGTRLTVL.

The table lists this clone with a count of one. The chain employs TRBV19 and TRBJ1-3, with 11 bases that match TRBD1. The V segment lost 7 bases and the J segment 6 bases; nucleotides outside the gene matches: 5. Germline V gene lookup returns CDR1 LNHDA and CDR2 SQIVND (reference sequence). The CDR3 consists of 14 residues. For the CDR3, the DNA is TGTGCCAGTATATCTGGACAGGGGGCAAACACCATATATTTT. It is translated as CASISGQGANTIYF.

The chain recombines TRBV5-1 with TRBJ1-5, with D maybe TRBD1 (5 bases). Trimming pared 4 bases from V and 1 base from J, leaving 15 bases between. Looked up from germline, CDR1 is SGHRS and CDR2 is YFSETQ. The CDR3 contains 16 residues. CDR3 nucleotide sequence: TGCGCCAGCAGCCCGGAGCCCCAGGGAAGCAATCAGCCCCAGCATTTT. Translated, it gives CASSPEPQGSNQPQHF. The full variable domain, its missing parts supplied by reference TRBV5-1 and TRBJ1-5, is KAGVTQTPRYLIKTRGQQVTLSCSPISGHRSVSWYQQTPGQGLQFLFEYFSETQRNKGNFPGRFSGRQFSNSRSEMNVSTLELGDSALYLCASSPEPQGSNQPQHFGDGTRLSIL.

The chain recombines TRBV5-1 with TRBJ2-1; tentatively, D is TRBD1 or TRBD2 (7 bases each). This CDR3 is 14 amino acids long. Germline lookup yields CDR1 SGHRS and CDR2 YFSETQ. V gave up 6 bases and J gave up 6 bases, with 16 bases separating them. The CDR3 DNA sequence: TGCGCCAGCAACCCGACAGGGACTACCAATGAGCAGTTCTTC. Amino acid sequence: CASNPTGTTNEQFF.

This clone appeared a single time. The rearrangement links TRBV7-9 to TRBJ1-5; unclear D gene. The length of the CDR3 is 16 residues. CDR1 is SEHNR, CDR2 FQNEAQ, per germline (reference sequence). The germline V and J ends were trimmed by 1 base and 0 bases, with 10 bases remaining between them. CDR3 region: CASSLGGSLSNQPQHF. The CDR3 DNA follows: TGTGCCAGCAGCTTAGGCGGCAGCCTTAGCAATCAGCCCCAGCATTTT.

V is TRBV19 and J is TRBJ2-6; tentative D call: TRBD2 (6 bases). Germline CDR1 is LNHDA and CDR2 is SQIVND (reference sequence). The CDR3 loop spans 17 amino acids. Trimming shortened V by 6 bases and J by 0 bases, and 15 bases separated the two germline ends. Here the CDR3 reads CASSVFLGGSGANVLTF. The DNA of the CDR3 is TGTGCCAGTAGCGTCTTCTTGGGGGGCTCTGGGGCCAACGTCCTGACTTTC. Looking up the rest from reference TRBV19 and TRBJ2-6 gives the full variable domain: DGGITQSPKYLFRKEGQNVTLSCEQNLNHDAMYWYRQDPGQGLRLIYYSQIVNDFQKGDIAEGYSVSREKKESFPLTVTSAQKNPTAFYLCASSVFLGGSGANVLTFGAGSRLTVL.

This chain links TRBV21-1 with TRBJ2-1; TRBD2, as called in the table, went unchecked against the DNA. TRBV21-1 is flagged as a pseudogene. The CDR3 loop spans 16 amino acids. DNA for the CDR3: TGTGCCAGCCCTACGGTTGGGATACGGGGGGACAATGAGCAGTTCTTC. Its translation is CASPTVGIRGDNEQFF.

This clone was seen a single time. The J gene is TRBJ1-2, the V gene TRBV7-9, with TRBD1 matching over 12 bases. This CDR3 region has 16 residues. V was clipped by 5 bases and J by 7 bases; unmatched bases: 11. The V gene's germline CDR1 is SEHNR and CDR2 FQNEAQ (reference sequence). This CDR3 is CASSPSGTGGAGGYTF. The CDR3 coding sequence is TGTGCCAGCAGCCCCTCCGGGACAGGGGGCGCGGGTGGCTACACCTTC.

The chain is built from TRBV7-9 and TRBJ1-2; the match to TRBD1 covers 7 bases. The CDR3 has 14 residues. Germline V gives CDR1 SEHNR, CDR2 FQNEAQ (reference sequence). V lost 5 bases, J lost 8 bases, and 11 bases stayed unmatched. The CDR3 DNA sequence: TGTGCCAGCAGCGATTTAGGGGGCATTTCAGGCTACACCTTC. It is translated as CASSDLGGISGYTF.

The chain joins TRBV27 to TRBJ2-7; TRBD1 matches at 9 bases. This CDR3 has 14 amino acids. Looked up from germline, CDR1 is MNHEY and CDR2 is SMNVEV (reference sequence). J lost 12 bases, V lost 5 bases, and 14 bases had no gene match. The CDR3: CASSIRDRARVRYF. The CDR3 nucleotides are TGTGCCAGCAGTATCCGGGACAGGGCCCGTGTGCGGTACTTC.

A single count supports this clone. The chain carries TRBV21-1 and TRBJ1-3. TRBV21-1 is annotated as a pseudogene. The CDR3 spans 13 residues. CDR3 sequence reads: CASSKAGGNTIYF. The CDR3 DNA is TGTGCCAGCAGCAAAGCGGGGGGAAACACCATATATTTT.

The chain employs TRBV19 and TRBJ1-3; unclear D gene. The CDR3 has 14 amino acids. V lost 7 bases and J 1 base, leaving 11 bases between the germline ends. The germline CDR1 and CDR2 sequences are LNHDA and SQIVND (reference sequence). CDR3 coding DNA: TGTGCCAGTACCGGAGGGAAATCTGGAAACACCATATATTTT. It encodes CASTGGKSGNTIYF. Full variable domain (rest looked up from reference TRBV19 and TRBJ1-3): DGGITQSPKYLFRKEGQNVTLSCEQNLNHDAMYWYRQDPGQGLRLIYYSQIVNDFQKGDIAEGYSVSREKKESFPLTVTSAQKNPTAFYLCASTGGKSGNTIYFGEGSWLTVV.

The chain links TRBV5-1 to TRBJ2-7; 7 bases map to TRBD1. The V and J ends lost 1 base and 5 bases, in that order; junction bases with no gene match: 6. The germline V gene encodes CDR1 SGHRS and CDR2 YFSETQ. The CDR3 totals 14 residues. CDR3 sequence: CASSLSDRAHEQYF. The DNA of the CDR3 is TGCGCCAGCAGCTTGAGCGACAGGGCGCACGAGCAGTACTTC. The entire variable domain, with the rest obtained from reference TRBV5-1 and TRBJ2-7, is as follows: KAGVTQTPRYLIKTRGQQVTLSCSPISGHRSVSWYQQTPGQGLQFLFEYFSETQRNKGNFPGRFSGRQFSNSRSEMNVSTLELGDSALYLCASSLSDRAHEQYFGPGTRLTVT.

This chain joins TRBV7-9 and TRBJ2-3; TRBD2 agrees at 12 bases. The CDR3 loop spans 15 amino acids. Germline CDR1 SEHNR, CDR2 FQNEAQ (reference sequence). Trimming at V came to 6 bases and at J to 2 bases, leaving 3 bases not matched to a gene. The chain's CDR3 is CASRTSGGDTDTQYF. CDR3 coding DNA: TGTGCCAGCAGGACTAGCGGGGGAGACACAGATACGCAGTATTTT.

The CDR3 protein is CASDQGNTGELFF. The CDR3 DNA is TGCGCCAGCGATCAGGGGAACACCGGGGAGCTGTTTTTT. The rearrangement uses TRBV5-1 and TRBJ2-2; D perhaps matches TRBD1 (5 bases). Germline V gene lookup returns CDR1 SGHRS and CDR2 YFSETQ. V lost 7 bases to trimming and J lost 1 base, with 8 bases between them. The CDR3 covers 13 residues.

This clone was seen a single time. This chain joins TRBV5-1 and TRBJ1-1, with TRBD1 matching 7 bases. The CDR3 has 14 residues. Unmatched junction bases numbered 9, after V lost 4 bases and J lost 6 bases. CDR1 and CDR2 from the germline V gene are SGHRS and YFSETQ. The CDR3 protein is CASSPNSGTAEAFF. In DNA form, the CDR3 reads TGCGCCAGCAGCCCTAATTCCGGGACAGCTGAAGCTTTCTTT.

V and J are TRBV6-5 and TRBJ2-7; D is possibly TRBD2 (6 bases). The length of the CDR3 is 13 residues. V was shortened by 5 bases and J by 3 bases, with 11 bases between the two germline ends. Germline V gene lookup returns CDR1 MNHEY and CDR2 SVGAGI. CDR3 region: CASSPGRDYEQYF. CDR3 nucleotide sequence: TGTGCCAGCAGTCCCGGGAGAGACTACGAGCAGTACTTC.

This chain connects TRBV5-1 to TRBJ1-3; D is uncertain. Germline lookup yields CDR1 SGHRS and CDR2 YFSETQ. Trimming shortened V by 0 bases and J by 2 bases, and 9 bases separated the two germline ends. CDR3 length: 15 residues. For the CDR3, the DNA is TGCGCCAGCAGCTTGGAGGGTTTGACTGGAAACACCATATATTTT. Protein sequence: CASSLEGLTGNTIYF. The whole variable domain, filled in from reference TRBV5-1 and TRBJ1-3, reads KAGVTQTPRYLIKTRGQQVTLSCSPISGHRSVSWYQQTPGQGLQFLFEYFSETQRNKGNFPGRFSGRQFSNSRSEMNVSTLELGDSALYLCASSLEGLTGNTIYFGEGSWLTVV.

J is TRBJ2-7 and V is TRBV4-2; TRBD1 aligns across 10 bases. From germline, CDR1 is LGHNA and CDR2 YNFKEQ. The V gene end was trimmed by 4 bases and the J gene end by 5 bases; junction bases not matched to a gene: 11. The CDR3 consists of 16 residues. This CDR3 reads CASSPAPGTGVDEQYF. The CDR3 DNA reads as TGTGCCAGCAGCCCCGCGCCCGGGACAGGGGTCGACGAGCAGTACTTC.

The V gene is TRBV5-1, the J gene TRBJ2-7; weak D call: TRBD2 (6 bases). The V and J ends lost 2 bases and 8 bases respectively, with 17 bases between them. In germline, CDR1 is SGHRS, CDR2 YFSETQ. CDR3 length equals 14 residues. The CDR3 DNA sequence: TGCGCCAGCAGCTTCCGGGACTTCTCCCCGAAGCAGTACTTC. Amino acids: CASSFRDFSPKQYF.

The V and J genes are TRBV5-1 and TRBJ2-5; 9 positions agree with TRBD1. TRBJ2-7 matches the DNA end more closely, so the J call is doubtful. Germline-derived CDR1 and CDR2 are SGHRS and YFSETQ. This CDR3 spans 14 amino acids. In nucleotides, the CDR3 is TGCGCCAGCAGCATAGACAGGGGGACAGGCGAGCAGTACTTC. Protein product: CASSIDRGTGEQYF.

The rearrangement uses TRBV29-1 and TRBJ2-1; D tentatively reads TRBD1 or TRBD2 (5 bases each). V was clipped by 6 bases and J by 7 bases, with 13 bases between them. The germline CDR1 and CDR2 sequences are SQVTM and ANQGSEA. The CDR3 loop spans 12 amino acids. The CDR3 loop is CSVTGARNEQFF. The CDR3, as DNA: TGCAGCGTCACCGGGGCCCGAAATGAGCAGTTCTTC.

The rearrangement links TRBV4-1 to TRBJ2-2; D may correspond to TRBD1 or TRBD2 (6 bases each). Trimming removed 7 bases at V and 6 bases at J, with 18 bases between. CDR1 and CDR2 (germline): MGHRA, YSYEKL. This CDR3 comprises 15 residues. The CDR3 sequence is CASKEGGTVPGELFF. The DNA for the CDR3 is TGCGCCAGCAAGGAGGGGGGCACCGTTCCCGGGGAGCTGTTTTTT.